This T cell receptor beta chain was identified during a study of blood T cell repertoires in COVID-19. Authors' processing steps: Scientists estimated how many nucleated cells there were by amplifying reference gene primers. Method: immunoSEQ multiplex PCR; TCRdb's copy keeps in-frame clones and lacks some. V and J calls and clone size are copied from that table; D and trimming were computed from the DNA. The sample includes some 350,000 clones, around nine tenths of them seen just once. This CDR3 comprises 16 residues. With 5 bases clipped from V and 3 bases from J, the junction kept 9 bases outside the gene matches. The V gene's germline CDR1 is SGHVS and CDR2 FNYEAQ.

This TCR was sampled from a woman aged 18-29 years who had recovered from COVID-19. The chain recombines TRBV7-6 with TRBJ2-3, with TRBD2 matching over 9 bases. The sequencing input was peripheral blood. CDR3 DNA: TGTGCCAGCAGCCGGCGCGGCGGGAGGGAAACAGATACGCAGTATTTT. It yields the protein CASSRRGGRETDTQYF.